This T cell receptor (beta chain) emerged from a study of blood T cell repertoires in COVID-19 (dated by TCRdb to the early 2020s). About the investigation overall: The collaborator samples originated in the United States, Italy and Spain and spanned the acute and convalescent phases of COVID-19. The prospective study material was composed of cDNA or gDNA derived from T cells, B-cell-depleted T cells, or PBMCs. The dataset comprised deeply sampled blood TCRbeta repertoires from subjects exposed to, actively infected with, or recovered from COVID-19. A freely available public database, intended as a resource for researchers studying the immune response to SARS-CoV-2, is where the repertoires were released. The samples were drawn from the first 160 participants of the ongoing ImmuneRACE study and from 1,200 or so subjects provided by 6 global collaborators. Sample metadata almost always included a de-identified subject ID, COVID-19 status, age in years and sex. Where available, HLA class I and class II types were taken from metadata supplied by the sample provider and were not determined by assay-based typing. Broad study findings and their caveats: How much clinical and demographic metadata was included differed by source and by participant, and the metadata was provided uncurated.

The CDR3, cysteine through phenylalanine, is 15 amino acids long. Only CDR3 DNA is held: 45 bases, read in frame from base 1. V trim: 6 bases; J trim: 5 bases; unmatched bases: 7. CDR1 is given as MDHEN and CDR2 as SYDVKM, both from the germline V gene. Whole blood was collected in K2EDTA tubes by collaborating institutions according to the institutions' own protocols. For TCRbeta analysis, collaborators shipped samples in one of three forms: frozen whole blood, isolated PBMCs, or DNA extracted from either of those sample types. TCRbeta CDR3 regions were amplified from genomic DNA by means of the immunoSEQ Assay, a bias-controlled multiplex PCR. Per the original workflow: The number of nucleated cells in each sample was estimated by amplification of reference gene primers within the assay. Sequence reads were collapsed and filtered to measure the absolute abundance of every unique TCRbeta CDR3 rearrangement. For each sample, productive Simpson clonality was calculated by taking the square root of Simpson's diversity index across productive rearrangements. TCRdb stores this immuneACCESS table with in-frame sequences only. Part of the clones is absent; in the studies checked, under half of the shortfall reflects unresolved V genes, and no reason is known for the rest. V and J calls and clone size are as listed in that table; D and trimming were resolved from the DNA. The sample table holds roughly 100,000 clones, of which 75% to 90% were seen once. The ten largest clones represent roughly 15% of the sample.

A note on this clone: Its specific antigen is unknown. Per-nucleotide qualities are absent, and no much larger clonotype sits a single base away.

The sample taken for sequencing was peripheral blood. The chain joins TRBV28 to TRBJ1-6; TRBD1 agrees with 7 junctional bases. The clonotype was recovered from a woman over 75 with active or convalescent COVID-19. The bases read TGTGCCAGCAGAGACAACAGGGGAGATAATTCACCCCTCCACTTT. This encodes CASRDNRGDNSPLHF.